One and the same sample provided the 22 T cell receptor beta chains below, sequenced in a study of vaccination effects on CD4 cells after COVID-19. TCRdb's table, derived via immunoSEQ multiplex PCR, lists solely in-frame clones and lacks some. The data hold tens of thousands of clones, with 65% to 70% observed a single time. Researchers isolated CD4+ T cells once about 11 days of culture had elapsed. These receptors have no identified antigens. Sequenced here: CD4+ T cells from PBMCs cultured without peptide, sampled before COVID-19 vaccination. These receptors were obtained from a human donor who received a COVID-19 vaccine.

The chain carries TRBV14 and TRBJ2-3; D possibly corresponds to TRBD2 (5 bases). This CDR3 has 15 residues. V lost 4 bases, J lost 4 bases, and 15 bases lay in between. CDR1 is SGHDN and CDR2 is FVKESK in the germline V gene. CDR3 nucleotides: TGTGCCAGCAGCCCCTACGGTAGAGGGCCAGATACGCAGTATTTT. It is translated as CASSPYGRGPDTQYF.

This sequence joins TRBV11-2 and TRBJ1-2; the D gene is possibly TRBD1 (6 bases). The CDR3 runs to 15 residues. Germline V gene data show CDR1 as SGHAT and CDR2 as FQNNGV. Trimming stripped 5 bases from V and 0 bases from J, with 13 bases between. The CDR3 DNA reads TGTGCCAGCAGCCCATCGGACAGACCTAACTATGGCTACACCTTC. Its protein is CASSPSDRPNYGYTF.

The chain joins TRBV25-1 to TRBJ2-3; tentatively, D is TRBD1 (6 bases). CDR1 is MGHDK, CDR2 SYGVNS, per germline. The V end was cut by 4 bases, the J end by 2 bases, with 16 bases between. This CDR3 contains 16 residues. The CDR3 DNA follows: TGTGCCAGCAGTGCCTCAGGGGTTCCCTTCACAGATACGCAGTATTTT. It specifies CASSASGVPFTDTQYF.

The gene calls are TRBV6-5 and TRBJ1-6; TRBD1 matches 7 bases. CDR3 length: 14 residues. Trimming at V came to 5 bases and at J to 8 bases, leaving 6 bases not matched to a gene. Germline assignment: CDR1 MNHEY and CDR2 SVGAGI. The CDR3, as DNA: TGTGCCAGCAGTCGACAGGGTAAAGATTCACCCCTCCACTTT. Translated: CASSRQGKDSPLHF.

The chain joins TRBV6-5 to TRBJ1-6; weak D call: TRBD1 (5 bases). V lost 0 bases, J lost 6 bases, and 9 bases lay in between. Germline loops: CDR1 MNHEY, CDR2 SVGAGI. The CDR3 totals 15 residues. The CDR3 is CASSYSQGGNSPLHF. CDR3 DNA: TGTGCCAGCAGTTACTCGCAGGGTGGTAATTCACCCCTCCACTTT.

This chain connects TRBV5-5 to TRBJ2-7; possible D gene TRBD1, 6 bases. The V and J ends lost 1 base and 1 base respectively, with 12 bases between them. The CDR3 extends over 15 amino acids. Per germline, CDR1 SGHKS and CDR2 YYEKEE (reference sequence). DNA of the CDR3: TGTGCCAGCAGCTTGTCGGCAGGGGCGTCCTACGAGCAGTACTTC. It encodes CASSLSAGASYEQYF.

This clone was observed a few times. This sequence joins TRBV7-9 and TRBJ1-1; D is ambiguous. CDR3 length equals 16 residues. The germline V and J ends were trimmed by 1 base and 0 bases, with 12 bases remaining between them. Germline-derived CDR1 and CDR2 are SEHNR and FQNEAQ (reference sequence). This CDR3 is CASSLVAGLMNTEAFF. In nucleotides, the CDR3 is TGTGCCAGCAGCTTAGTTGCGGGTCTCATGAACACTGAAGCTTTCTTT. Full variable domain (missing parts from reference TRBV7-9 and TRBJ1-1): DTGVSQNPRHKITKRGQNVTFRCDPISEHNRLYWYRQTLGQGPEFLTYFQNEAQLEKSRLLSDRFSAERPKGSFSTLEIQRTEQGDSAMYLCASSLVAGLMNTEAFFGQGTRLTVV.

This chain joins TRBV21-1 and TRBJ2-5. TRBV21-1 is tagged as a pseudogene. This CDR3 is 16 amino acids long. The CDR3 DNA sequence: TGTGCCAGCAGCAAAGTACCGGGCCAACTTAGGGAGACCCAGTACTTC. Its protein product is CASSKVPGQLRETQYF.

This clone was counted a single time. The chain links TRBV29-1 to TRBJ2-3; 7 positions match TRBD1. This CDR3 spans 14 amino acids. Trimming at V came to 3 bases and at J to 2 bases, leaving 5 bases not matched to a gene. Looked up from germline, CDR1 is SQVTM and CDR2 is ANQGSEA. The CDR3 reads CSVERGQNTDTQYF. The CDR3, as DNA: TGCAGCGTTGAGAGGGGACAGAACACAGATACGCAGTATTTT.

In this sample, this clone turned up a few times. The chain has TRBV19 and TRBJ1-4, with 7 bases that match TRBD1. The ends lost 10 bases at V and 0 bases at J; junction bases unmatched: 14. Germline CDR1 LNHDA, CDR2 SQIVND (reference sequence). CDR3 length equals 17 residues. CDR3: CATRGRGSGATNEKLFF. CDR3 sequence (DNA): TGTGCCACTCGTGGCAGGGGGTCAGGGGCAACTAATGAAAAACTGTTTTTT.

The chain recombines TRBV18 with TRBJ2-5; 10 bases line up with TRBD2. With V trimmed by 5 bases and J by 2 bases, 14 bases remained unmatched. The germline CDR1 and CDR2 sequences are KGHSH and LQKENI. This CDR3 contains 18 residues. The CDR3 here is CASSSRTSGAGSQETQYF. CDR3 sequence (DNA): TGTGCCAGCTCATCAAGGACTAGCGGAGCCGGATCTCAAGAGACCCAGTACTTC. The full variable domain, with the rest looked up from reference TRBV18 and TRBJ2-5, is NAGVMQNPRHLVRRRGQEARLRCSPMKGHSHVYWYRQLPEEGLKFMVYLQKENIIDESGMPKERFSAEFPKEGPSILRIQQVVRGDSAAYFCASSSRTSGAGSQETQYFGPGTRLLVL.

The CDR3 region is CASRERTGQDHYNSPLHF. The CDR3, as DNA: TGTGCCAGCAGGGAGAGGACAGGGCAAGACCATTATAATTCACCCCTCCACTTT. The gene calls are TRBV5-4 and TRBJ1-6, with 8 nucleotides matching TRBD1. V lost 5 bases, J lost 4 bases, and 14 bases stayed unmatched. Germline V gene data show CDR1 as SGHNT and CDR2 as YYREEE (reference sequence). CDR3 length: 18 residues. Using reference TRBV5-4 and TRBJ1-6 for the parts outside the CDR3, the full variable domain is ETGVTQSPTHLIKTRGQQVTLRCSSQSGHNTVSWYQQALGQGPQFIFQYYREEENGRGNFPPRFSGLQFPNYSSELNVNALELDDSALYLCASRERTGQDHYNSPLHFGNGTRLTVT.

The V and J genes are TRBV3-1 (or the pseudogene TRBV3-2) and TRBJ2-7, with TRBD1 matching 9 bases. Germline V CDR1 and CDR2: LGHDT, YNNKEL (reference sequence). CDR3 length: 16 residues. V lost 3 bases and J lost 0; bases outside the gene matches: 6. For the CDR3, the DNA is TGTGCCAGCAGCCAGTTACCGGGACAGGGCTCCTACGAGCAGTACTTC. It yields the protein CASSQLPGQGSYEQYF.

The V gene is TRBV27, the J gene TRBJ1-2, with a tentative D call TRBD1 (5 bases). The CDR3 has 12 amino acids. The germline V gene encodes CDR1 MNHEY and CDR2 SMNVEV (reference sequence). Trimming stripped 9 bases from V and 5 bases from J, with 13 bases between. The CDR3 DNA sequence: TGTGCCAGTAGAGAATGGGGGTATGGCTACACCTTC. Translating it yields CASREWGYGYTF.

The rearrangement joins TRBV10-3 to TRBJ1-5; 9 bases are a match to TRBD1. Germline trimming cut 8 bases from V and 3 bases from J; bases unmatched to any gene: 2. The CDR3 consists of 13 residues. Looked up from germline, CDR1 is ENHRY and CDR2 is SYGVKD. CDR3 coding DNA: TGTGCCATCGGACAGGGGATCAATCAGCCCCAGCATTTT. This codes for CAIGQGINQPQHF.

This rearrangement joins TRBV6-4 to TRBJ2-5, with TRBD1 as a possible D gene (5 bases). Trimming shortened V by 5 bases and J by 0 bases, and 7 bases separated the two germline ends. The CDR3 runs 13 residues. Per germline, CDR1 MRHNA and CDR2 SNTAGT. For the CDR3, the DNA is TGTGCCAGCAGTAGACAGTACCAAGAGACCCAGTACTTC. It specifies CASSRQYQETQYF.

The DNA of the CDR3 is TGCAGTGCTAGAAGAGGAGATACGCAGTATTTT. Its translation: CSARRGDTQYF. The J gene is TRBJ2-3, the V gene TRBV20-1; D call uncertain. The CDR3 totals 11 residues. Germline V gene sequence: CDR1 DFQATT, CDR2 SNEGSKA (reference sequence). V lost 2 bases to trimming and J lost 5 bases, with 5 bases between them.

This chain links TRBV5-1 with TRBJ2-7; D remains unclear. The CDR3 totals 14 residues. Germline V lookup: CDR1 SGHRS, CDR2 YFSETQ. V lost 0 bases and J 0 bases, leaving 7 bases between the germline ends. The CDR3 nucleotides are TGCGCCAGCAGCTTGGAGCCAGACTCCTACGAGCAGTACTTC. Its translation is CASSLEPDSYEQYF. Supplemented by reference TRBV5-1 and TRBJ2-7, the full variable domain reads KAGVTQTPRYLIKTRGQQVTLSCSPISGHRSVSWYQQTPGQGLQFLFEYFSETQRNKGNFPGRFSGRQFSNSRSEMNVSTLELGDSALYLCASSLEPDSYEQYFGPGTRLTVT.

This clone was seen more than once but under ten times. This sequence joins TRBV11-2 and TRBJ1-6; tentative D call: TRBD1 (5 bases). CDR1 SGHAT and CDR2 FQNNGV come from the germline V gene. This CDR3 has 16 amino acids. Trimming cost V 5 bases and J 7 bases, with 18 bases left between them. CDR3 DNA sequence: TGTGCCAGCAGCCTGCAAGACAGCCGGTTGAATTCACCCCTCCACTTT. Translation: CASSLQDSRLNSPLHF.

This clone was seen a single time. CDR3 DNA sequence: TGTGCCAGCAGCGCCCCCGGAGACACAGATACGCAGTATTTT. Translation: CASSAPGDTDTQYF. The V call is TRBV4-2, the J call TRBJ2-3; D gene ambiguous. The CDR3 sequence is 14 residues long. The germline V gene encodes CDR1 LGHNA and CDR2 YNFKEQ. With 5 bases removed from V and 2 bases from J, the gap between germline ends came to 11 bases.

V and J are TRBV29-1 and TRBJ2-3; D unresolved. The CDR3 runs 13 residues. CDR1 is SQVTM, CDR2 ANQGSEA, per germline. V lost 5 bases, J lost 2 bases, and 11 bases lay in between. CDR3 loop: CSVFLPLTDTQYF. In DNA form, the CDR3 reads TGCAGCGTTTTCCTGCCTCTCACAGATACGCAGTATTTT.

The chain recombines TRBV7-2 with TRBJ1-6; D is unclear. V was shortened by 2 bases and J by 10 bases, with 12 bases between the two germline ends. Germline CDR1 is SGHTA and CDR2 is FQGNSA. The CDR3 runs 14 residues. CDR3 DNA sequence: TGTGCCAGCAGCTTACAAAGTCGGATCTCACCCCTCCACTTT. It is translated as CASSLQSRISPLHF.